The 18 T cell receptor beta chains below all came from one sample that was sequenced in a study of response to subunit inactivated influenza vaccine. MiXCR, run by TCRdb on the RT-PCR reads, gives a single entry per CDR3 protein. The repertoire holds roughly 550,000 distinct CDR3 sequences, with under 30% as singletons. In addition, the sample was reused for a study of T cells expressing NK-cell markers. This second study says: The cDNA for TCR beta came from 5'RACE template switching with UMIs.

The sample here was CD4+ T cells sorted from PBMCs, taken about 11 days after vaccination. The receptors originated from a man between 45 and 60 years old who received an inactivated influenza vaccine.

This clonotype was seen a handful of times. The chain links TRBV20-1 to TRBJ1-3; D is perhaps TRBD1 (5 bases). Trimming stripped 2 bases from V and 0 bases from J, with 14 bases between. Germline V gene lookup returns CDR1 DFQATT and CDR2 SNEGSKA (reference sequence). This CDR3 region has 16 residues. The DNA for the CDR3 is TGCAGTGCTAGAAAACGGACAAGACCCTCTGGAAACACCATATATTTT. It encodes CSARKRTRPSGNTIYF.

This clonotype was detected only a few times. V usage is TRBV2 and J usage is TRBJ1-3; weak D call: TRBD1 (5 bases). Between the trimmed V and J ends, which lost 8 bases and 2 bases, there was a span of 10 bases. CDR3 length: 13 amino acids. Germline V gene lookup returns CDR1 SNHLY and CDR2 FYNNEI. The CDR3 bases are TGTGCCAGCGGGGGGAGGACTGGAAACACCATATATTTT. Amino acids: CASGGRTGNTIYF.

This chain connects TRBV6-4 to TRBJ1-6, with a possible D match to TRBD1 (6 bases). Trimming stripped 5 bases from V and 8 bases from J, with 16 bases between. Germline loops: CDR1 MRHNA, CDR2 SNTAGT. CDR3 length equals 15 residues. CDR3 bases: TGTGCCAGCAGTAGGGGGGAATGGCTCGATTCACCCCTCCACTTT. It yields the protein CASSRGEWLDSPLHF.

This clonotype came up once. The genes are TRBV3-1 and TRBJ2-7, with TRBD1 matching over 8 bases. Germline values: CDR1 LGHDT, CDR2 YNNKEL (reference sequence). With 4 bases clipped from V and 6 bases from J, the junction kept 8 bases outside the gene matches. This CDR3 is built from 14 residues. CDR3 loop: CASSPLGQGGEQYF. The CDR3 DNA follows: TGTGCCAGCAGCCCTTTAGGACAGGGCGGCGAGCAGTACTTC.

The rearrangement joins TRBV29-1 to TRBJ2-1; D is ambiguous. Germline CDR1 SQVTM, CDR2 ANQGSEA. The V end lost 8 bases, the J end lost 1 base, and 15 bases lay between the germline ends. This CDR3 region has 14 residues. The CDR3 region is CSLLSSDSYNEQFF. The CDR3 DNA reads TGCAGCCTGTTGTCGAGCGATTCCTACAATGAGCAGTTCTTC.

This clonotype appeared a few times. Written as DNA, the CDR3 is TGTGCCAGCAGTTTTACGAGGGGCACTGAAGCTTTCTTT. It is translated as CASSFTRGTEAFF. The rearrangement joins TRBV12-3 or TRBV12-4 to TRBJ1-1, with D maybe TRBD1 (5 bases). The CDR3 has 13 amino acids. V was pared by 3 bases and J by 4 bases, with 9 bases between.

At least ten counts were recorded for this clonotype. The CDR3 loop reads CSAGTSGVTYEQYF. CDR3 DNA sequence: TGCAGTGCTGGGACTAGCGGGGTAACCTACGAGCAGTACTTC. V and J are TRBV20-1 and TRBJ2-7; 13 bases align to TRBD2. CDR3 length: 14 amino acids. After removal of 5 bases from V and 2 bases from J, the junction contained 3 bases not matched to a gene. Germline V lookup: CDR1 DFQATT, CDR2 SNEGSKA (reference sequence).

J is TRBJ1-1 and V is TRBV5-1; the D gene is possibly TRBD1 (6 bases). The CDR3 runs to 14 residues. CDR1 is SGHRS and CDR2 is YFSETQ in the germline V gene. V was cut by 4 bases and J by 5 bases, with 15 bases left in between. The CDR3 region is CASSGGPGSTEAFF. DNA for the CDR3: TGCGCCAGCAGCGGGGGGCCCGGGTCGACTGAAGCTTTCTTT.

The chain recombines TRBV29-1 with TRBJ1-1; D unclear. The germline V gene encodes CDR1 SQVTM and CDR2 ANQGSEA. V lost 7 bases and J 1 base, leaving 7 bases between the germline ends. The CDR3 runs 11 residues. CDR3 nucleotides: TGCAGCGCTGATAGGAACACTGAAGCTTTCTTT. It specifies CSADRNTEAFF.

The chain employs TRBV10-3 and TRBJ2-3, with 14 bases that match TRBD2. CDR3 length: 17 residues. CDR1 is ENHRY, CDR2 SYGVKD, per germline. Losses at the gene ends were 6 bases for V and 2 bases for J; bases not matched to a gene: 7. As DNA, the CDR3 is TGTGCCATCAGCGGCGGACTAGCGGGAGGACCCACAGATACGCAGTATTTT. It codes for CAISGGLAGGPTDTQYF.

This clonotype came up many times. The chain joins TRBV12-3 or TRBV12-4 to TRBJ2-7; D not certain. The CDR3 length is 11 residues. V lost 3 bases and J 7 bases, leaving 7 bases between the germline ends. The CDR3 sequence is CASSFSGEQYF. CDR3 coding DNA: TGTGCCAGCAGTTTCTCCGGGGAGCAGTACTTC.

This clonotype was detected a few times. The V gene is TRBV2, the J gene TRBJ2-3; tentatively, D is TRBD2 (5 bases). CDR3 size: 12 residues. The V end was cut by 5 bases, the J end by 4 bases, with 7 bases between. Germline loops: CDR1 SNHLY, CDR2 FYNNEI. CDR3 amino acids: CASSRGSDTQYF. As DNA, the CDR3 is TGTGCCAGCAGTCGGGGATCAGATACGCAGTATTTT.

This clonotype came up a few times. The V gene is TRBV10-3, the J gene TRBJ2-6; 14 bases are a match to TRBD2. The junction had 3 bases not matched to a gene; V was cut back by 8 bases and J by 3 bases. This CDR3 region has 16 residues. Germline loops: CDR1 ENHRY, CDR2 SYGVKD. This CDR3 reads CAIYGLAGGGANVLTF. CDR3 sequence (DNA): TGTGCCATCTACGGACTAGCGGGAGGTGGGGCCAACGTCCTGACTTTC.

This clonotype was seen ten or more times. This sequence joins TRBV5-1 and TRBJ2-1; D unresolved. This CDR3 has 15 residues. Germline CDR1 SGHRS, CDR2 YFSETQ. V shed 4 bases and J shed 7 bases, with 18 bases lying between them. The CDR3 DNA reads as TGCGCCAGCAGCCTTACCGGGCCTCCGAAAAATGAGCAGTTCTTC. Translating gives CASSLTGPPKNEQFF. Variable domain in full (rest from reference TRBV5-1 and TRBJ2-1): KAGVTQTPRYLIKTRGQQVTLSCSPISGHRSVSWYQQTPGQGLQFLFEYFSETQRNKGNFPGRFSGRQFSNSRSEMNVSTLELGDSALYLCASSLTGPPKNEQFFGPGTRLTVL.

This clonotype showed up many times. The CDR3 DNA reads TGTGCCAGCAGCTTAGCCGGGACAGGGGGCACTGAAGCTTTCTTT. It is translated as CASSLAGTGGTEAFF. This chain connects TRBV7-6 to TRBJ1-1, with 11 bases identical to TRBD1. With 0 bases clipped from V and 4 bases from J, the junction kept 1 base outside the gene matches. Germline assignment: CDR1 SGHVS and CDR2 FNYEAQ. The CDR3 runs 15 residues. The entire variable domain, with the rest obtained from reference TRBV7-6 and TRBJ1-1, is as follows: GAGVSQSPRYKVTKRGQDVALRCDPISGHVSLYWYRQALGQGPEFLTYFNYEAQQDKSGLPNDRFSAERPEGSISTLTIQRTEQRDSAMYRCASSLAGTGGTEAFFGQGTRLTVV.

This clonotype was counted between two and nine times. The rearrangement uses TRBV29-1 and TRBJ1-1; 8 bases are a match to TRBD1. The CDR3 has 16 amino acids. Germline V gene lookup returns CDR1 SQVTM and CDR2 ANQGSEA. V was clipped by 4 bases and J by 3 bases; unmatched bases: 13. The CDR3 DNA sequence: TGCAGCGTTGGCGGGGGGACAGGTCGGTCGTACACTGAAGCTTTCTTT. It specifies CSVGGGTGRSYTEAFF.

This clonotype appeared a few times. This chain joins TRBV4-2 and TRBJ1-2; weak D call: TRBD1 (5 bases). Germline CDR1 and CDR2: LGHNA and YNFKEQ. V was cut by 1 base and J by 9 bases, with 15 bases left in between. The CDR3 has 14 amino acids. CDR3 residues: CASSQAGQGGRYTF. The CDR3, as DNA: TGTGCCAGCAGCCAAGCGGGCCAGGGAGGTCGCTACACCTTC.

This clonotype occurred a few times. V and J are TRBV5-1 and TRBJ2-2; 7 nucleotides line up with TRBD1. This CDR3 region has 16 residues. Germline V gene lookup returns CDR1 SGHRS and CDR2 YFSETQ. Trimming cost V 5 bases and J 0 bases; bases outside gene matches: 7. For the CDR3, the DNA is TGCGCCAGCAGAAAAATCGGACAGGCGAACACCGGGGAGCTGTTTTTT. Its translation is CASRKIGQANTGELFF.